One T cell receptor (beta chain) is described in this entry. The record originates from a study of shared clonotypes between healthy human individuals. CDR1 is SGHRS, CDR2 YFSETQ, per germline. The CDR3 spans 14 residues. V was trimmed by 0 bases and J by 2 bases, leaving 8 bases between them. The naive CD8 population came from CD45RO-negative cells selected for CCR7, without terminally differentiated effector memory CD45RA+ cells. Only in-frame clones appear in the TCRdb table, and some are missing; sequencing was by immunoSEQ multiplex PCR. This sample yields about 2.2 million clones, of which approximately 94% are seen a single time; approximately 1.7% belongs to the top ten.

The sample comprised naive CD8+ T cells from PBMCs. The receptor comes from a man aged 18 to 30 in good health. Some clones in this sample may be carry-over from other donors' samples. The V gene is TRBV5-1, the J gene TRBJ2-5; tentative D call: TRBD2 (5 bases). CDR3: CASSLEREQETQYF. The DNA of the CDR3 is TGCGCCAGCAGCTTGGAACGGGAACAAGAGACCCAGTACTTC. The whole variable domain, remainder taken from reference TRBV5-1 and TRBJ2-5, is KAGVTQTPRYLIKTRGQQVTLSCSPISGHRSVSWYQQTPGQGLQFLFEYFSETQRNKGNFPGRFSGRQFSNSRSEMNVSTLELGDSALYLCASSLEREQETQYFGPGTRLLVL.